This TCR beta chain was documented in a study of blood T cell repertoires in COVID-19. Background on the study: Researchers got acute and convalescent COVID-19 samples from the United States, Italy and Spain.

How the authors handled the data: Estimated nucleated cell counts came from reference gene primer amplification. Profiling relied on immunoSEQ multiplex PCR, and the TCRdb table lists in-frame clones only, not all of them. The V and J calls and clone size come from that table; D and trimming were worked out from the DNA. The repertoire holds about 35,000 clones, with 70% to 90% as singletons. CDR1 LGHNA and CDR2 YSLEER come from the germline V gene. Trimming left V 0 bases short and J 1 base short, with 5 bases between. CDR3 length equals 14 residues. The TCR comes from a human donor in a cohort sampled during active COVID-19. Sample: peripheral blood. The genes are TRBV4-3 and TRBJ2-3; unclear D gene. The CDR3 DNA is TGCGCCAGCAGCCAAGATAGTGGCACAGATACGCAGTATTTT. It yields the protein CASSQDSGTDTQYF.